This T cell receptor beta chain was identified during a study of blood T cells in healthy people across ages. Comments on this clonotype: With a much larger clone just one base away, this may be a read error.

CDR3 size: 16 residues. Germline CDR1 reads LGHNA; CDR2 reads YNFKEQ. It was with a sample-barcoded 5' primer and a J-beta primer mix that a second PCR of about 7 to 12 cycles was run. A template-switch adaptor that had 12 random nucleotides put a tag on each cDNA molecule. MiXCR, run by TCRdb on the 5' RACE reads, gives a single entry per CDR3 protein. The sample consists of about 1.8 million distinct CDR3 sequences, roughly 49% of them appearing once. The clonotype originates from a woman aged 35 to 49 in good health. The V call is TRBV4-2, the J call TRBJ2-3; D perhaps matches TRBD2 (5 bases). Sequenced input: blood. The CDR3 bases are TGTGCCAGCAGCCAAGGGACTTCAGGTTCCACAGATGCGCAGTATTTT. This translates into CASSQGTSGSTDAQYF.